This T cell receptor beta chain is from a study of cytomegalovirus exposure and HLA in healthy donors. Regarding the study as a whole: Prior analysis indicated that the majority of TCR beta V segments exhibited productivity approximately 87% or approximately 30% of the time.

With 60 Vbeta and 13 Jbeta primers, the PCR was carried out. Sequencing was performed with immunoSEQ multiplex PCR; in TCRdb, only in-frame clones are kept and a portion is missing. This table has around 180,000 clones, roughly 80% appearing once. This clone was detected only a few times. Its antigen remains unidentified. The CDR3 has 16 amino acids. The J segment lost 4 bases and the V segment lost 3 bases, leaving 7 bases of the junction unmatched. Germline V gene sequence: CDR1 LNHDA, CDR2 SQIVND (reference sequence). Sequencing input: PBMCs. This TCR derives from a woman aged 50 to 60 in good health and CMV-seronegative. V and J are TRBV19 and TRBJ2-7, with 12 bases lining up with TRBD2. Written as DNA, the CDR3 is TGTGCCAGTAGTATGCTAGCGGGAGGGATCGGGTACGAGCAGTACTTC. Translated, it gives CASSMLAGGIGYEQYF. Looking up the rest from reference TRBV19 and TRBJ2-7 gives the full variable domain: DGGITQSPKYLFRKEGQNVTLSCEQNLNHDAMYWYRQDPGQGLRLIYYSQIVNDFQKGDIAEGYSVSREKKESFPLTVTSAQKNPTAFYLCASSMLAGGIGYEQYFGPGTRLTVT.